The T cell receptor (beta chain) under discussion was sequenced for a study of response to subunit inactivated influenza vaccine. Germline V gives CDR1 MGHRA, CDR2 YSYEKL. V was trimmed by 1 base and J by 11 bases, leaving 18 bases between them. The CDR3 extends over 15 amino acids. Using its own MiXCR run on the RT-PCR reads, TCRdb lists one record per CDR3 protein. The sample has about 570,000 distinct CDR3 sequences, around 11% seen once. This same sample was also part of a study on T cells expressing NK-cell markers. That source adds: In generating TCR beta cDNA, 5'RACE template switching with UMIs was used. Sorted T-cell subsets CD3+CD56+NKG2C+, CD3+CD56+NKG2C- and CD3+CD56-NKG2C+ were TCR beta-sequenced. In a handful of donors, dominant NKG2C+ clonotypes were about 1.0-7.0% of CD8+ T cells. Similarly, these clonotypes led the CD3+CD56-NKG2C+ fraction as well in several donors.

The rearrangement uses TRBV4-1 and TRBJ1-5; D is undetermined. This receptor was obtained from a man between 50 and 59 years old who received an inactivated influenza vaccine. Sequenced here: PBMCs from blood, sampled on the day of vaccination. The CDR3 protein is CASSQGASGILAQHF. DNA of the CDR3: TGCGCCAGCAGCCAAGGAGCGAGCGGAATCCTCGCCCAGCATTTT.